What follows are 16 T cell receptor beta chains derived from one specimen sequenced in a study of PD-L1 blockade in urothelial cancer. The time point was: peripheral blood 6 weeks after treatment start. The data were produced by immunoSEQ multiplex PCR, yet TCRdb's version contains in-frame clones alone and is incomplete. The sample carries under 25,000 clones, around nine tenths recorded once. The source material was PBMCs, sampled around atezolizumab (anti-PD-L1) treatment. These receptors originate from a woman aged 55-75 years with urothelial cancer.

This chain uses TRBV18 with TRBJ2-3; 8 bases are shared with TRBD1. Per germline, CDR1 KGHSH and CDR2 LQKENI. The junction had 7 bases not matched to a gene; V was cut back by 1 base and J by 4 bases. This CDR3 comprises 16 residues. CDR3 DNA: TGTGCCAGCTCACCACGGACAGGGAAAAGTGCAGATACGCAGTATTTT. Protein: CASSPRTGKSADTQYF.

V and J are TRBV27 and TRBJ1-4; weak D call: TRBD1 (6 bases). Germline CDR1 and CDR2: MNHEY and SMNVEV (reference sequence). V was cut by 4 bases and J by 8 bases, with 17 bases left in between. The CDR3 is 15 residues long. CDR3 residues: CASSSASGVYEKLFF. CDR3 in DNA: TGTGCCAGCAGTTCGGCGTCAGGGGTTTACGAAAAACTGTTTTTT.

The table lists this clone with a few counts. The CDR3: CATASGGRALDEQFF. CDR3 bases: TGTGCCACCGCATCTGGCGGGAGGGCCCTGGATGAGCAGTTCTTC. The V gene is TRBV19, the J gene TRBJ2-1, with TRBD2 matching 9 bases. The CDR3 has 15 amino acids. With V trimmed by 10 bases and J by 8 bases, 15 bases remained unmatched. Per the germline V gene, CDR1 is LNHDA and CDR2 is SQIVND (reference sequence).

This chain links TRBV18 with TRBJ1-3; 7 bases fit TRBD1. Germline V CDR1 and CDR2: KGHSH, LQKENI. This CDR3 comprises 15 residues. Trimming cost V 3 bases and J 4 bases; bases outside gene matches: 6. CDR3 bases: TGTGCCAGCTCACCGGTAGGGGGCAGCGGAAACACCATATATTTT. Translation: CASSPVGGSGNTIYF.

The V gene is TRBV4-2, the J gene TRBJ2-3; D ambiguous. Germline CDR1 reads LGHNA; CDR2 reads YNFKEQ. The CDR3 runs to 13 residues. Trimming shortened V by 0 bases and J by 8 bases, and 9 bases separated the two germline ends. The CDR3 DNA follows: TGTGCCAGCAGCCAAGATAGAAGTCGTACGCAGTATTTT. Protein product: CASSQDRSRTQYF.

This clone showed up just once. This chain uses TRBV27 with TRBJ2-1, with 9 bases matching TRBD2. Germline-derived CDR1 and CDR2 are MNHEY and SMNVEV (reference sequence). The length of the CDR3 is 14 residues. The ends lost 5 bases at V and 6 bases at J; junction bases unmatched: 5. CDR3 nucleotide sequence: TGTGCCAGCAGTGCCGGGACTAGCAGCAATGAGCAGTTCTTC. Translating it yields CASSAGTSSNEQFF.

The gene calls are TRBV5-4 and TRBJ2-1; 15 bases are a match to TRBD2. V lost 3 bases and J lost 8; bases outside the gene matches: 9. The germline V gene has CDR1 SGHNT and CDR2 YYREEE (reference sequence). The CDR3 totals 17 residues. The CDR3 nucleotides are TGTGCCAGCAGCTCGAGGACTAGCGGGGGGGCCGTAGATGAGCAGTTCTTC. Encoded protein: CASSSRTSGGAVDEQFF.

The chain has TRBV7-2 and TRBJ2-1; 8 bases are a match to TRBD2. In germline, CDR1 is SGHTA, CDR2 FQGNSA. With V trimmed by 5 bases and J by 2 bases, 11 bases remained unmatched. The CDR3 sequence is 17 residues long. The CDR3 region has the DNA TGTGCCAGCAGCCGGGGGAGGCGGGGGGTTACCTACAATGAGCAGTTCTTC. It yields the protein CASSRGRRGVTYNEQFF.

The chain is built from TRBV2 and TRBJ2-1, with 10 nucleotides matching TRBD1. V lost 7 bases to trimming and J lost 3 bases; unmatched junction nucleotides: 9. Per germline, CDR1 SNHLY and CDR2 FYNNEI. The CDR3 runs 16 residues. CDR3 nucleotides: TGTGCCAGCAAGAACCGCGACAGGGGGCTCTACAATGAGCAGTTCTTC. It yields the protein CASKNRDRGLYNEQFF.

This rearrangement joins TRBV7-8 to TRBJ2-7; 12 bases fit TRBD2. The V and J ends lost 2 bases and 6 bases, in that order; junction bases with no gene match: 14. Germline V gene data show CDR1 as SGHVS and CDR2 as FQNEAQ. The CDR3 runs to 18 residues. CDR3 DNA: TGTGCCAGCAGCTTAAGCGATCCTAGCGGGAGGGGGTTTAGCGAGCAGTACTTC. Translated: CASSLSDPSGRGFSEQYF.

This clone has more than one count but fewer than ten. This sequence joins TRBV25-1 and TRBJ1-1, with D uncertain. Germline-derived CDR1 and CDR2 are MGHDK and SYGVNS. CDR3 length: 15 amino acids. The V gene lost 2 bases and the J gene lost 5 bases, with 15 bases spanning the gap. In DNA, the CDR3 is TGTGCCAGCAGTGAACAGGCCGGGAGATGGACTGAAGCTTTCTTT. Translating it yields CASSEQAGRWTEAFF.

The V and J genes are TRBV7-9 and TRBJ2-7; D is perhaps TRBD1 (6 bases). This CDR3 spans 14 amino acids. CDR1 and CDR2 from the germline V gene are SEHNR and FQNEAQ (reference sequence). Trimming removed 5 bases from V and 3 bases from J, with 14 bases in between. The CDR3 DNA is TGTGCCAGCAGCCACAGTACAGGGTTCTACGAGCAGTACTTC. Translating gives CASSHSTGFYEQYF.

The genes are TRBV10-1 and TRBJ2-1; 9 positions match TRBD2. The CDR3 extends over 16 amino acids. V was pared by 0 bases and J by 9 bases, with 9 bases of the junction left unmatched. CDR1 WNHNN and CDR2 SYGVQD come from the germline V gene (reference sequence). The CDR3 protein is CASSESRAGGSGEQFF. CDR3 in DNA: TGCGCCAGCAGTGAGTCGCGGGCGGGAGGGTCGGGTGAGCAGTTCTTC.

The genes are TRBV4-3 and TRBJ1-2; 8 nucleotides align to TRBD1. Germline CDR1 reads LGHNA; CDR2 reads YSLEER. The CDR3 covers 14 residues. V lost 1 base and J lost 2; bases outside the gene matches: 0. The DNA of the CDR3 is TGCGCCAGCAGCCAAGGGACAGGGAACTATGGCTACACCTTC. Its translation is CASSQGTGNYGYTF.

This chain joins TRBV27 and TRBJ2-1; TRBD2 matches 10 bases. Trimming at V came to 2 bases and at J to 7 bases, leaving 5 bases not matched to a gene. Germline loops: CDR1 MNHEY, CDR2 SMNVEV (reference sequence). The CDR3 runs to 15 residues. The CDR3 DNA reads TGTGCCAGCAGTTTACCTAGCGGGAGAGGGAATGAGCAGTTCTTC. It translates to CASSLPSGRGNEQFF.

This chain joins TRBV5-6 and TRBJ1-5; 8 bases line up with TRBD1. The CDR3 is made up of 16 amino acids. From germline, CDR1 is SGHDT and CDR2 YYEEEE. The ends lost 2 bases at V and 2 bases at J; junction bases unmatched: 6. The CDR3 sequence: CASSLQQGEGNQPQHF. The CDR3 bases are TGTGCCAGCAGCTTACAACAGGGGGAAGGCAATCAGCCCCAGCATTTT.